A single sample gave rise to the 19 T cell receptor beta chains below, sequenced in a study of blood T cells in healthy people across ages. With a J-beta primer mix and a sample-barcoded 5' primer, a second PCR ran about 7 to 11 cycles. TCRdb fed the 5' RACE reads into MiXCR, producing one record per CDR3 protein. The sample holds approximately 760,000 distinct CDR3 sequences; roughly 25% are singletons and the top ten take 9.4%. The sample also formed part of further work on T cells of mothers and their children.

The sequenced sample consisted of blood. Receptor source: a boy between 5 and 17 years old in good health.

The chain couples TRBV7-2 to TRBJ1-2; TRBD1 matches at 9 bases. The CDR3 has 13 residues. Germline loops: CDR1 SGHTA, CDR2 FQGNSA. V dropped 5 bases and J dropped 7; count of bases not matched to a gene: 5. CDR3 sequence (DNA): TGTGCCAGCAGCCCAGGACAGGGGACTGGCTACACCTTC. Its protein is CASSPGQGTGYTF.

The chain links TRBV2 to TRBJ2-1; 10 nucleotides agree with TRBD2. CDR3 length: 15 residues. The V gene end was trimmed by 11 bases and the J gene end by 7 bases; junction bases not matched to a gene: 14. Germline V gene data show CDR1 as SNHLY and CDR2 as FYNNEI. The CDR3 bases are TGTGCCGCGCTGACGGGGACTAGCGCTTTGAATGAGCAGTTCTTC. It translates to CAALTGTSALNEQFF.

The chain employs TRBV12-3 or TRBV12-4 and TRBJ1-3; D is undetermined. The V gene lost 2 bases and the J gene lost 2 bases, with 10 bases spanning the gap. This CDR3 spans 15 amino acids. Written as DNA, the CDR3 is TGTGCCAGCAGTTTAAGACCCGGACCTGGAAACACCATATATTTT. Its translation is CASSLRPGPGNTIYF.

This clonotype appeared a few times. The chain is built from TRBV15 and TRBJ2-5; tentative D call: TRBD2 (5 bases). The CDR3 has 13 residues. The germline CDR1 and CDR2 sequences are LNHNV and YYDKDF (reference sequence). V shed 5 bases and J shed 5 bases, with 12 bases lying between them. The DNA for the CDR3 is TGTGCCACCAGCCCCGGACTGAGGGAGACCCAGTACTTC. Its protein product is CATSPGLRETQYF.

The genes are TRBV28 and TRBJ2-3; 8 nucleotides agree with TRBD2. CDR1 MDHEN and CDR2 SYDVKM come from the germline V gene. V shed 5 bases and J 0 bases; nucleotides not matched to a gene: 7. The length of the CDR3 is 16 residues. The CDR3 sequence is CASSTQRESSTDTQYF. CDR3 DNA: TGTGCCAGCAGTACTCAGCGGGAGAGTAGCACAGATACGCAGTATTTT. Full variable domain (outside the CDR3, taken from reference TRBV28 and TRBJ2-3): DVKVTQSSRYLVKRTGEKVFLECVQDMDHENMFWYRQDPGLGLRLIYFSYDVKMKEKGDIPEGYSVSREKKERFSLILESASTNQTSMYLCASSTQRESSTDTQYFGPGTRLTVL.

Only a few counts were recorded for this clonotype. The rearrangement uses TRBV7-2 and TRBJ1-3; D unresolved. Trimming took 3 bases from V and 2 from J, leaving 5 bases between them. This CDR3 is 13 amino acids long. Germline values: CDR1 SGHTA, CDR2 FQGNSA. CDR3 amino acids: CASSFGAGNTIYF. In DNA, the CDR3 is TGTGCCAGCAGCTTTGGTGCTGGAAACACCATATATTTT. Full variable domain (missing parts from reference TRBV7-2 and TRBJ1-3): GAGVSQSPSNKVTEKGKDVELRCDPISGHTALYWYRQSLGQGLEFLIYFQGNSAPDKSGLPSDRFSAERTGGSVSTLTIQRTQQEDSAVYLCASSFGAGNTIYFGEGSWLTVV.

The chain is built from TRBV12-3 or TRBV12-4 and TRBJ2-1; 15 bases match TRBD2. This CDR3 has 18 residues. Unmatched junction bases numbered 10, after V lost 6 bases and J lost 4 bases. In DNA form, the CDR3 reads TGTGCCAGCAGACCAGGACTAGCGGGGGGGCCCCGATACAATGAGCAGTTCTTC. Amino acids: CASRPGLAGGPRYNEQFF.

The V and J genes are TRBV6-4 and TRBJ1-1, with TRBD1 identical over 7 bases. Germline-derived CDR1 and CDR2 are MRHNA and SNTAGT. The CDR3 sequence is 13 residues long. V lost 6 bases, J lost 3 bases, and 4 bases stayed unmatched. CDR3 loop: CASRHTGDTEAFF. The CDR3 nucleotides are TGTGCCAGCAGACATACAGGGGACACTGAAGCTTTCTTT.

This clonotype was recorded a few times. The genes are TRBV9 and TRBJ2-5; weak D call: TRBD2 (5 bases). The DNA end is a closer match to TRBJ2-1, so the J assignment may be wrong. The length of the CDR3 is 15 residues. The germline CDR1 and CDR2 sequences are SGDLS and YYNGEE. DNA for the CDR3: TGTGCCAGCAGCGTAGAAGAGGGCGCCGGGAATGAGCAGTTCTTC. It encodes CASSVEEGAGNEQFF.

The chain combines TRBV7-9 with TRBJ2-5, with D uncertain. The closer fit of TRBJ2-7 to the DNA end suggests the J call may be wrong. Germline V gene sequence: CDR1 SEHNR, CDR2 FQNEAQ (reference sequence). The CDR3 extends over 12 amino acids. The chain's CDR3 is CASSFATYEQYF. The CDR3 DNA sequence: TGTGCCAGCAGCTTCGCAACCTACGAGCAGTACTTC.

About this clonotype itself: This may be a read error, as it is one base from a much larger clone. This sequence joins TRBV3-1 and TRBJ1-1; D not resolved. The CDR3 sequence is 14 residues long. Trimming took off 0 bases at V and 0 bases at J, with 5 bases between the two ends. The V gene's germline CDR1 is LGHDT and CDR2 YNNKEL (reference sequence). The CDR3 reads CASSQEGMNTEAFF. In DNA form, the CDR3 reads TGTGCCAGCAGCCAAGAGGGGATGAACACTGAAGCTTTCTTT. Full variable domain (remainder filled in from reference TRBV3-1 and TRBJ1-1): DTAVSQTPKYLVTQMGNDKSIKCEQNLGHDTMYWYKQDSKKFLKIMFSYNNKELIINETVPNRFSPKSPDKAHLNLHINSLELGDSAVYFCASSQEGMNTEAFFGQGTRLTVV.

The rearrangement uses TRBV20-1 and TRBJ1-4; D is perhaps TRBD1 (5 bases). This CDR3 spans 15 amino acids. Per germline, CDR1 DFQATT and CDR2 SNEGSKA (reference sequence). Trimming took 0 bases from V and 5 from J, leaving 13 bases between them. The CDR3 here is CSARDLRVENEKLFF. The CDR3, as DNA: TGCAGTGCTAGAGATCTCAGGGTGGAAAATGAAAAACTGTTTTTT.

Written as DNA, the CDR3 is TGTGCCAGCAGCTTAGCTGTGGAAACAAACACCGGGGAGCTGTTTTTT. This sequence encodes CASSLAVETNTGELFF. This rearrangement joins TRBV7-2 to TRBJ2-2; D unresolved. The V gene's germline CDR1 is SGHTA and CDR2 FQGNSA. Deletions cut 0 bases from V and 2 bases from J, with 10 bases between. The CDR3 contains 16 residues.

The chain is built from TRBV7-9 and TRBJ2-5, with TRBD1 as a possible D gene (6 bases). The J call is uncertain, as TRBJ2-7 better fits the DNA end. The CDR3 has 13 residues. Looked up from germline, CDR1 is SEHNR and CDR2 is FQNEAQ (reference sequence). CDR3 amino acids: CASSSGQQYEQYF. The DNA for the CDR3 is TGTGCCAGCAGCTCTGGACAGCAGTACGAGCAGTACTTC.

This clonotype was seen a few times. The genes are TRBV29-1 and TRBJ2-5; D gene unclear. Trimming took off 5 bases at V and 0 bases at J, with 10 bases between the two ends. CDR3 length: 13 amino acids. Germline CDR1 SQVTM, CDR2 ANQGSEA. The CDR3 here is CSVLQGYQETQYF. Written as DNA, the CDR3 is TGCAGCGTTTTGCAAGGGTACCAAGAGACCCAGTACTTC.

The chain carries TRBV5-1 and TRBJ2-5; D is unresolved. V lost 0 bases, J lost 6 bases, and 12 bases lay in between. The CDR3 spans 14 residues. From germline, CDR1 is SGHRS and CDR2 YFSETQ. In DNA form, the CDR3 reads TGCGCCAGCAGCTTGGGCTTGGCCGTAAAGACCCAGTACTTC. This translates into CASSLGLAVKTQYF.

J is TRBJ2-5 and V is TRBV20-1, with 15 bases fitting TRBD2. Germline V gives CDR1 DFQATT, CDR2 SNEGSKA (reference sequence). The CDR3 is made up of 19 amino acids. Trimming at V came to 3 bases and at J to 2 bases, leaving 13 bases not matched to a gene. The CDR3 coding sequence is TGCAGTGCTAGGAACTTTGGGACTAGCGGGGGGAAAAATCAAGAGACCCAGTACTTC. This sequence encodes CSARNFGTSGGKNQETQYF.

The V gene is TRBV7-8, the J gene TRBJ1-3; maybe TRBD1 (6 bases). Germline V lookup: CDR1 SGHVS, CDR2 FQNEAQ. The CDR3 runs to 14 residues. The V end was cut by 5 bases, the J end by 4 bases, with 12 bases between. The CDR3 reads CASSTGGVGNTIYF. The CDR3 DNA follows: TGTGCCAGCAGCACGGGGGGCGTGGGAAACACCATATATTTT.

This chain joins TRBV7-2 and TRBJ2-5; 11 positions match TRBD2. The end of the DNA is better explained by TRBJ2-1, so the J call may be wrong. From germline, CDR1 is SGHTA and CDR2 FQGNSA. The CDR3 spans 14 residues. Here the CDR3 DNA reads TGTGCCAGCAGCTATAGCGGGGGGGATATTGAGCAGTTCTTC. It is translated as CASSYSGGDIEQFF.